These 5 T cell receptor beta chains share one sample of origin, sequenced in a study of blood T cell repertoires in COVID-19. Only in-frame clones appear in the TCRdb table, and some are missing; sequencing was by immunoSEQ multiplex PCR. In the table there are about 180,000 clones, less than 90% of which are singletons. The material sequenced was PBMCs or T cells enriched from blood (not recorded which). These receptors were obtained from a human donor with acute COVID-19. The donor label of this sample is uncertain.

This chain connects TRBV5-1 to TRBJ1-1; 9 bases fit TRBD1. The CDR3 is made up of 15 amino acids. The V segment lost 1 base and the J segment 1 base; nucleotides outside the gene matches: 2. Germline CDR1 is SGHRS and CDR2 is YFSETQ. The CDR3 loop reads CASSLLGQGNTEAFF. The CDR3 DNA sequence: TGCGCCAGCAGCTTGTTGGGACAGGGGAACACTGAAGCTTTCTTT.

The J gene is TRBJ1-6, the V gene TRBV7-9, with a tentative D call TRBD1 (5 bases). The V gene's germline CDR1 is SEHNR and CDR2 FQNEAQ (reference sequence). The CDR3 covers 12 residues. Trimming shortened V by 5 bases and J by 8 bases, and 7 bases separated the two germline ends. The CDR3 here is CASSAQDSPLHF. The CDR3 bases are TGTGCCAGCAGCGCACAGGATTCACCCCTCCACTTT.

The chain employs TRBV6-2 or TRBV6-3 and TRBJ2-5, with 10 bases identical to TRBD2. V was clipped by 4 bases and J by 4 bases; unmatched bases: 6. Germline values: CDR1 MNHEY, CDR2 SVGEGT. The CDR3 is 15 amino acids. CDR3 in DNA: TGTGCCAGCAGTTTATCAGCGGGGGGGCGAGAGACCCAGTACTTC. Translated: CASSLSAGGRETQYF.

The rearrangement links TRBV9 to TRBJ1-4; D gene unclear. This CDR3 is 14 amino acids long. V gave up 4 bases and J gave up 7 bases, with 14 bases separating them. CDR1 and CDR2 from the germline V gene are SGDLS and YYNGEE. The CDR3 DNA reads TGTGCCAGCAGCCCTACGGGGAGTAGTGAAAAACTGTTTTTT. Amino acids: CASSPTGSSEKLFF.

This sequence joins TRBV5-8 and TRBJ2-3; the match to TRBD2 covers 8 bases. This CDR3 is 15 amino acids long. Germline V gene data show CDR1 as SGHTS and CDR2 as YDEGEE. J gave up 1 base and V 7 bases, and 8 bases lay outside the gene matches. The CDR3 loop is CASCPRGGRTDTQYF. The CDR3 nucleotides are TGTGCCAGCTGCCCTCGGGGGGGCCGCACAGATACGCAGTATTTT.